This T cell receptor beta chain stems from a study of graft-versus-host responses after intestinal transplantation. At the level of the study: After anti-thymocyte globulin induction, recipients took tacrolimus and steroids for 3 to 4 years.

CFSE-labeled responder cells (roughly 200,000) were plated with roughly 200,000 irradiated, violet-dye-labeled stimulator cells. At the end of the reaction, proliferating CFSE-low CD3+CD4+ and CD3+CD8+ responders were sorted. Clones were sequenced by immunoSEQ multiplex PCR, and TCRdb holds only the in-frame ones, with some missing. The sample shows about 23,000 clones, about 41% of them seen only once. Per the germline V gene, CDR1 is MGHDK and CDR2 is SYGVNS. V shed 3 bases and J 2 bases; nucleotides not matched to a gene: 5. CDR3 length: 15 amino acids. Broader study findings: Allograft clonal ratios (graft-versus-host to host-versus-graft) were high in patients who had graft-donor T cell macrochimerism. Some GvH clones appeared in ileal mucosa or blood before recipient bone marrow.

V and J are TRBV25-1 and TRBJ2-3; TRBD1 matches at 7 bases. The input for sequencing was alloreactive CD8+ T cells from a mixed lymphocyte reaction culture, taken before transplantation. The subset was: CFSE-low proliferating T cells sorted from approximately 6-day pre-transplant mixed lymphocyte reaction (GvH or HvG direction). The sequence was obtained from a human patient who was an organ donor for intestinal transplantation. The CDR3 region has the DNA TGTGCCAGCAGTGACAGGGGGTCTTTCACAGATACGCAGTATTTT. Translating it yields CASSDRGSFTDTQYF.